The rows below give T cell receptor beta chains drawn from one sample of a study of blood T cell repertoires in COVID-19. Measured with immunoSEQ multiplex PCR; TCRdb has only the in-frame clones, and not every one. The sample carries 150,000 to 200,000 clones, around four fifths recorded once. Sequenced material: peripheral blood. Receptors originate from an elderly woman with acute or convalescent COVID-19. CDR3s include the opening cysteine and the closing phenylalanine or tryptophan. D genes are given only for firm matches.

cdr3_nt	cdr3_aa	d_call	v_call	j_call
TGTGCCAGCAGCTTTAGACTAGCGGGTAACACCGGGGAGCTGTTTTTT	CASSFRLAGNTGELFF	TRBD2	TRBV5-4	TRBJ2-2
TGTGCCAGCAGCCTTAGCGGGCCCTACAATGAGCAGTTCTTC	CASSLSGPYNEQFF	TRBD2	TRBV9	TRBJ2-1
TGTGCCAGCTCACAGGAGCACACTGAAGCTTTCTTT	CASSQEHTEAFF	.	TRBV18	TRBJ1-1
TGCAGTGCTATTGACAGGGGCCACGAGCAGTACTTC	CSAIDRGHEQYF	TRBD1	TRBV20-1	TRBJ2-7
TGCGCCAGCAGCCCAGCGGGAGCAGCGGACAATGAGCAGTTCTTC	CASSPAGAADNEQFF	TRBD2	TRBV10-2	TRBJ2-1
TGTGCCATCAGTGAGTTCCCCCCGGGGACAGCGTCCTACGAGCAGTACTTC	CAISEFPPGTASYEQYF	TRBD1	TRBV10-3	TRBJ2-7
TGCGCCAGCAGCGTCCAAGCGGGAGGTCCGGCCGGGGAGCTGTTTTTT	CASSVQAGGPAGELFF	TRBD2	TRBV5-1	TRBJ2-2
TGTGCCAGCAGTCTCGAGGGCTCCCTGGCGCAGTACTTC	CASSLEGSLAQYF	.	TRBV27	TRBJ2-7
TGCGCCAGCAGCTTGGTTGGCGGGGGCACAGATACGCAGTATTTT	CASSLVGGGTDTQYF	.	TRBV5-1	TRBJ2-3
TGTGCCAGCAGCTCCGAAGGATCCGGAGGAAATGGCTACACCTTC	CASSSEGSGGNGYTF	.	TRBV7-2	TRBJ1-2
TGTGCCAGCAGCTCATACAGGGGGAGATATGCCATGCTGGAAGCTTTCTTT	CASSSYRGRYAMLEAFF	TRBD1	TRBV7-9	TRBJ1-1
TGTGCCAGCAGCTTATCCCAGGGTTTGGAAAACACCATATATTTT	CASSLSQGLENTIYF	.	TRBV7-9	TRBJ1-3
TGTGCCAGCAGCTTAATCAGGGGCGGTGAAGCTTTCTTT	CASSLIRGGEAFF	.	TRBV7-9	TRBJ1-1
TGTGCCAGCAGTGAACATGTGGGCGCGGGAGGAAACACCATATATTTT	CASSEHVGAGGNTIYF	.	TRBV6-1	TRBJ1-3
TGTGCCAGCAGTTACTCGGGCTACACCGGGGAGCTGTTTTTT	CASSYSGYTGELFF	.	TRBV6-2/TRBV6-3	TRBJ2-2
TGTGCCAGCAGCCAAGGCCGGGACAGGGGGATAGAGACCCAGTACTTC	CASSQGRDRGIETQYF	TRBD1	TRBV14	TRBJ2-5